This TCR beta chain was recorded in a study of OX40 agonist ivuxolimab in advanced cancers. Across the whole study: Aged roughly 23 to 80 with a mean of about 63 years, they were around 79% male.

This clone was detected a few times. The CDR3 runs 14 residues. Germline V gene data show CDR1 as MGHRA and CDR2 as YSYEKL. V was shortened by 4 bases and J by 5 bases, with 9 bases between the two germline ends. Repertoires were generated with immunoSEQ multiplex PCR, while TCRdb's copy carries only in-frame clones and drops some. Here the sample spans tens of thousands of clones, about 88% being singletons. The sample here was CD4+ or CD8+ T cells sorted from blood, taken in a trial of the OX40 agonist ivuxolimab. This receptor was obtained from an adult with an advanced solid tumor such as melanoma, head and neck, liver or kidney cancer. This chain links TRBV4-1 with TRBJ1-6; D not resolved. CDR3 sequence (DNA): TGCGCCAGCAGCCTAACGGTGGATAATTCACCCCTCCACTTT. As protein: CASSLTVDNSPLHF.